This T cell receptor beta chain is from a study of blood T cells in healthy people across ages. Study conclusions and caveats: Higher naive T cell percentage went strongly together with higher TCR beta diversity. Both higher diversity and more naive CD4+ cells marked long-lived donors when set against aged donors.

This clonotype was seen a few times. What it binds is unknown. About 10 milliliters of peripheral blood were drawn from each donor into EDTA-treated tubes. In each sample, at least 7 million PBMCs were isolated. The authors ran a second PCR of 7 to 11 cycles using a sample-barcoded 5' primer and a J-beta primer mix. TCRdb redid the calling of the 5' RACE reads with MiXCR, one entry per CDR3 protein. Counted here are about 780,000 distinct CDR3 sequences, 35% to 50% occurring once; the ten biggest clones make up 15% to 20%. Sequences were obtained from blood. The receptor comes from an older man in good health.

This CDR3 reads CASSLAQGDEKLFF. The CDR3 coding sequence is TGTGCCAGCAGCTTAGCTCAGGGGGACGAAAAACTGTTTTTT. The genes are TRBV7-2 and TRBJ1-4, with 7 bases that match TRBD1. The germline V gene has CDR1 SGHTA and CDR2 FQGNSA. Unmatched junction bases numbered 3, after V lost 0 bases and J lost 8 bases. The CDR3 consists of 14 residues.